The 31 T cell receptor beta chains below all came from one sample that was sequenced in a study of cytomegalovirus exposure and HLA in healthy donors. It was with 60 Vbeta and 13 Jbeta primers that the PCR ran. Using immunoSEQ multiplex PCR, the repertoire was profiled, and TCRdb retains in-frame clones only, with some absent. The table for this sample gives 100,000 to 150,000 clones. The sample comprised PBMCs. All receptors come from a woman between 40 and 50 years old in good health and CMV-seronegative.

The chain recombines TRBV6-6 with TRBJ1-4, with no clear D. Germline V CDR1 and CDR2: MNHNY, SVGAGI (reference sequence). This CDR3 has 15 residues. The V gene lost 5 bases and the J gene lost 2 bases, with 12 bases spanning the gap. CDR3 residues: CASSRVGSTNEKLFF. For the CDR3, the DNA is TGTGCCAGCAGTCGGGTGGGTTCCACTAATGAAAAACTGTTTTTT.

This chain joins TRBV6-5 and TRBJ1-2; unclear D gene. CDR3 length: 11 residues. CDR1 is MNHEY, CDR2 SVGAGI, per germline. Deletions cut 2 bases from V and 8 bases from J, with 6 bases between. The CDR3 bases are TGTGCCAGCAGTTACGGAGTGGGCTACACCTTC. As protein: CASSYGVGYTF.

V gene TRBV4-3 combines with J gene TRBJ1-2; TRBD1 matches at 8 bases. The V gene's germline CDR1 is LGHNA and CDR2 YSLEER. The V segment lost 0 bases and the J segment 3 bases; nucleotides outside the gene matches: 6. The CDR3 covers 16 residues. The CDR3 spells CASSQDVAGGDYGYTF. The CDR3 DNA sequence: TGCGCCAGCAGCCAAGATGTTGCAGGGGGCGACTATGGCTACACCTTC.

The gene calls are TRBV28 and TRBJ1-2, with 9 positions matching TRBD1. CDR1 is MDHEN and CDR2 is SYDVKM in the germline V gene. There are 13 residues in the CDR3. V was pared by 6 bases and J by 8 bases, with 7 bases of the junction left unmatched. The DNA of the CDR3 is TGTGCCAGCAGACCCGGGACAGGGTTGGGCTACACCTTC. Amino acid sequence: CASRPGTGLGYTF.

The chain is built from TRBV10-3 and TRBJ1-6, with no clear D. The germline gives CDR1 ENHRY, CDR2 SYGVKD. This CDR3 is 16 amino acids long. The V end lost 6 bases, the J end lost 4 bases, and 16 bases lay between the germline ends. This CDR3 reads CAIRDGNSGYNSPLHF. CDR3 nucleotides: TGTGCCATCAGGGACGGGAATTCGGGGTATAATTCACCCCTCCACTTT.

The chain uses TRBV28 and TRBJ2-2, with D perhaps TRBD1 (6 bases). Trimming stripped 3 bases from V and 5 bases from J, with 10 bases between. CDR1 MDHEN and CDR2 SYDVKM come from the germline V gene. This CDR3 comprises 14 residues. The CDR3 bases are TGTGCCAGCAGTTTCTCAGGGGAAACCGGGGAGCTGTTTTTT. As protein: CASSFSGETGELFF.

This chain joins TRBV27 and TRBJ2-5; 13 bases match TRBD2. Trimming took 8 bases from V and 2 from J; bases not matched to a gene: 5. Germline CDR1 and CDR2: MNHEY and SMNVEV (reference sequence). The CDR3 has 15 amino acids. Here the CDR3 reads CASLSLAGGQETQYF. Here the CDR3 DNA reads TGTGCCAGCCTTTCACTAGCGGGGGGGCAAGAGACCCAGTACTTC.

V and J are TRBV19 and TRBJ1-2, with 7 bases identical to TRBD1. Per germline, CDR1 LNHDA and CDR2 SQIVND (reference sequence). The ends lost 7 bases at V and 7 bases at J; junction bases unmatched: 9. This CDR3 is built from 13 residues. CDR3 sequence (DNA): TGTGCCAGTACCCCACAGGGGCGGGCTGGCTACACCTTC. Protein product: CASTPQGRAGYTF.

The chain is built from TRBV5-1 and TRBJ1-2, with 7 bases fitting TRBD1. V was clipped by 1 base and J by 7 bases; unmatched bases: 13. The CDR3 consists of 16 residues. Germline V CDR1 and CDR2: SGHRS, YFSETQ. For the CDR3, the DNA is TGCGCCAGCAGCTTGTGGGGAACAGGGGATCGTGGTGGCTACACCTTC. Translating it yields CASSLWGTGDRGGYTF. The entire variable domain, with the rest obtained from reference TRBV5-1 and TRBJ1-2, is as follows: KAGVTQTPRYLIKTRGQQVTLSCSPISGHRSVSWYQQTPGQGLQFLFEYFSETQRNKGNFPGRFSGRQFSNSRSEMNVSTLELGDSALYLCASSLWGTGDRGGYTFGSGTRLTVV.

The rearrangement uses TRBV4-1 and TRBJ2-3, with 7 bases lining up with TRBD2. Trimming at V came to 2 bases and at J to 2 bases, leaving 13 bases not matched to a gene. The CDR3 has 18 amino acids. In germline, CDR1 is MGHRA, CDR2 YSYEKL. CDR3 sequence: CASSQRVLGGGITDTQYF. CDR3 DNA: TGCGCCAGCAGCCAAAGGGTTCTTGGGGGGGGGATCACAGATACGCAGTATTTT.

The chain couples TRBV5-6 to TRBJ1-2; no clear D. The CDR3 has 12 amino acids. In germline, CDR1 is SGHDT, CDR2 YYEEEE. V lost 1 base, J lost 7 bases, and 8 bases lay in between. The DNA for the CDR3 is TGTGCCAGCAGCTTGTATGCAGGTGGCTACACCTTC. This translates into CASSLYAGGYTF.

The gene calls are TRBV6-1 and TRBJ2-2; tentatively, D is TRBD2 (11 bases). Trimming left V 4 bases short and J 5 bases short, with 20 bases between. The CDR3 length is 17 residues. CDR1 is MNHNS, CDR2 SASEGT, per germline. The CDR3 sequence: CASSGQGASGGTGELFF. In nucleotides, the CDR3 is TGTGCCAGCAGTGGACAGGGGGCTAGCGGGGGGACCGGGGAGCTGTTTTTT.

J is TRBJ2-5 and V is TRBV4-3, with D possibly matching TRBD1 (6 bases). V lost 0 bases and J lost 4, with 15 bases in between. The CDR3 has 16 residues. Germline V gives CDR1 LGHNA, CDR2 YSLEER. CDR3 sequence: CASSQDFAVGGETQYF. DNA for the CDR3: TGCGCCAGCAGCCAAGATTTCGCAGTAGGGGGAGAGACCCAGTACTTC.

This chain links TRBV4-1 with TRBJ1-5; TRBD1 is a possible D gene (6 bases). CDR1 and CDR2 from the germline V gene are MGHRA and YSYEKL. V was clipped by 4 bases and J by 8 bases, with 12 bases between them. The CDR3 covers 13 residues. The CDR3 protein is CASSLQGTEPQHF. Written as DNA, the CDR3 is TGCGCCAGCAGCCTACAGGGAACTGAGCCCCAGCATTTT.

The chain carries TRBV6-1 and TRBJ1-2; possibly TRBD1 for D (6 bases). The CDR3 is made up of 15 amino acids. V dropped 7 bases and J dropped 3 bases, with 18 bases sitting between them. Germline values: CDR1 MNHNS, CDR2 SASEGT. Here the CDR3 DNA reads TGTGCCAGCAAGACAGCCGGGGGGGCTCACTATGGCTACACCTTC. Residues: CASKTAGGAHYGYTF.

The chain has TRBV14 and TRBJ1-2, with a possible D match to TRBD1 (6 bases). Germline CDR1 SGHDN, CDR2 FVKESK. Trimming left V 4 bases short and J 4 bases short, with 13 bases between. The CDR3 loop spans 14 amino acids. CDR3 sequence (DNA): TGTGCCAGCAGCCGATTACAAGGGGGCTATGGCTACACCTTC. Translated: CASSRLQGGYGYTF.

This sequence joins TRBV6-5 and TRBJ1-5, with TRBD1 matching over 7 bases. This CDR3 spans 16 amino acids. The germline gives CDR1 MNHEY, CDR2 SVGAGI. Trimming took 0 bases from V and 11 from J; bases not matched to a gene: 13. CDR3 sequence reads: CASSYSGRGNLGTQHF. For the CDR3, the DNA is TGTGCCAGCAGTTACTCAGGCAGGGGGAATTTGGGGACCCAGCATTTT.

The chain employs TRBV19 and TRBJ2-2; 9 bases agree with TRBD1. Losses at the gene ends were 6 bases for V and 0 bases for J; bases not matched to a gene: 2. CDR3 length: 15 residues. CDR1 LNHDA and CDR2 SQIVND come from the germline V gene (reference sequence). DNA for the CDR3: TGTGCCAGTAGGGACAGGGGAACGAACACCGGGGAGCTGTTTTTT. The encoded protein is CASRDRGTNTGELFF. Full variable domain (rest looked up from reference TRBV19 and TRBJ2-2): DGGITQSPKYLFRKEGQNVTLSCEQNLNHDAMYWYRQDPGQGLRLIYYSQIVNDFQKGDIAEGYSVSREKKESFPLTVTSAQKNPTAFYLCASRDRGTNTGELFFGEGSRLTVL.

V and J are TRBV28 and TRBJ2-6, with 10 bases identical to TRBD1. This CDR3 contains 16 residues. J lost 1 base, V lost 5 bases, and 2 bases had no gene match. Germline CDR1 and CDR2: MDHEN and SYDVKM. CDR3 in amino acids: CASSRTGGSGANVLTF. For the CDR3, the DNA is TGTGCCAGCAGTCGGACAGGGGGATCTGGGGCCAACGTCCTGACTTTC.

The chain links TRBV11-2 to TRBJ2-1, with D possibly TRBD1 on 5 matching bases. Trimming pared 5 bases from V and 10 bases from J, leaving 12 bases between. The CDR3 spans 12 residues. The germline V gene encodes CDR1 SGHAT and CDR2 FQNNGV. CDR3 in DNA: TGTGCCAGCAGCCAGGGTACGGCGGAGCAGTTCTTC. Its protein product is CASSQGTAEQFF. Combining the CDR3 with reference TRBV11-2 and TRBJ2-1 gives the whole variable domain EAGVAQSPRYKIIEKRQSVAFWCNPISGHATLYWYQQILGQGPKLLIQFQNNGVVDDSQLPKDRFSAERLKGVDSTLKIQPAKLEDSAVYLCASSQGTAEQFFGPGTRLTVL.

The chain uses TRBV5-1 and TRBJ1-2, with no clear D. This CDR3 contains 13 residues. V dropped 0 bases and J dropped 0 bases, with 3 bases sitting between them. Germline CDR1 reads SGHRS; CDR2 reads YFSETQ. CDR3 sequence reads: CASSLAANYGYTF. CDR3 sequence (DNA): TGCGCCAGCAGCTTGGCAGCTAACTATGGCTACACCTTC.

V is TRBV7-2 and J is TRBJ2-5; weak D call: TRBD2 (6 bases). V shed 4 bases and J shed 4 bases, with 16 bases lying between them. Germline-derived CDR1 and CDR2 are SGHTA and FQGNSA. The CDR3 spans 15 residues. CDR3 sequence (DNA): TGTGCCAGCAGCTCCCGGGACTCTAACCGAGAGACCCAGTACTTC. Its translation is CASSSRDSNRETQYF.

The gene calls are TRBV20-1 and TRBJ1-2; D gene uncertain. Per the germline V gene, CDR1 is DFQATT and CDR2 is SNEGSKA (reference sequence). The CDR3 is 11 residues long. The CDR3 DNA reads TGCAGCTGGCAGGAATCCTATGGCTACACCTTC. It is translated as CSWQESYGYTF.

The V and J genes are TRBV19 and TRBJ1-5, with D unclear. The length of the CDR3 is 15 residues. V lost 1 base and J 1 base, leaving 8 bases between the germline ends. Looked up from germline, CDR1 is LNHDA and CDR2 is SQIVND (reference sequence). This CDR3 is CASSIGFQSNQPQHF. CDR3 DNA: TGTGCCAGTAGTATAGGTTTCCAGAGCAATCAGCCCCAGCATTTT.

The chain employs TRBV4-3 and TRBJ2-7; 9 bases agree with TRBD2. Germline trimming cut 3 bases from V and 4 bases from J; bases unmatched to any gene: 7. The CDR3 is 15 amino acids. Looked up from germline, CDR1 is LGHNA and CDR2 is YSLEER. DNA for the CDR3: TGCGCCAGCAGCCACAACCCGGGACTAGCTTACGAGCAGTACTTC. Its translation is CASSHNPGLAYEQYF.

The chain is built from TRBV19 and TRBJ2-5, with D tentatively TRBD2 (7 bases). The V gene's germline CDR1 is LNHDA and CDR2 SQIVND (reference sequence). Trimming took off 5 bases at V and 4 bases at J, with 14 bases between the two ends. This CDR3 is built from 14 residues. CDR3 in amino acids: CASSSAGALETQYF. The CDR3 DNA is TGTGCCAGTAGTTCCGCGGGGGCCTTAGAGACCCAGTACTTC.

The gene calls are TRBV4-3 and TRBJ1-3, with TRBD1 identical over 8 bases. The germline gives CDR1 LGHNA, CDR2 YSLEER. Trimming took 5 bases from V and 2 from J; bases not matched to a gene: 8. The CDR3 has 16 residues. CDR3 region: CASSYNRGEAGNTIYF. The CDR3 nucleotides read TGCGCCAGCAGCTATAACAGGGGGGAGGCTGGAAACACCATATATTTT.

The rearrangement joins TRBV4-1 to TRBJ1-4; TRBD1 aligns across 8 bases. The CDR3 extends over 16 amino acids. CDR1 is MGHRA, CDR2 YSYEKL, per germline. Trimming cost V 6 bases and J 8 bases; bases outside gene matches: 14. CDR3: CASSLQAPTGGEKLFF. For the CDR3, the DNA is TGCGCCAGCAGTCTCCAGGCACCCACAGGGGGGGAAAAACTGTTTTTT.

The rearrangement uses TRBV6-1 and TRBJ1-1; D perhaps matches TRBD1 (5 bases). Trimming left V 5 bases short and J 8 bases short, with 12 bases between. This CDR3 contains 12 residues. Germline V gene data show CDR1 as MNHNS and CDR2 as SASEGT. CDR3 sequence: CASSMQGGEAFF. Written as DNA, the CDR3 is TGTGCCAGCAGTATGCAGGGAGGCGAAGCTTTCTTT.

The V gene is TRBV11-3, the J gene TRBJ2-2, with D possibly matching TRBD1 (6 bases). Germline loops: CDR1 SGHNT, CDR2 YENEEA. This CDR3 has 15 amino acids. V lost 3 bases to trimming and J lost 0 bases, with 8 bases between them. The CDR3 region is CASSLTGTNTGELFF. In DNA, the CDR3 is TGTGCCAGCAGCTTGACAGGAACGAACACCGGGGAGCTGTTTTTT.

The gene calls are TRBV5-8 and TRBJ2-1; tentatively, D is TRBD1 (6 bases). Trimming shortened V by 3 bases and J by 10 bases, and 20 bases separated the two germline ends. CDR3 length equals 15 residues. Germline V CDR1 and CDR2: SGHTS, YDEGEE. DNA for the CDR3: TGTGCCAGCAGCTCTTACCGAACAGGGAAAGGGGAGCAGTTCTTC. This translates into CASSSYRTGKGEQFF. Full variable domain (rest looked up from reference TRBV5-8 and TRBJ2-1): EAGVTQSPTHLIKTRGQQATLRCSPISGHTSVYWYQQALGLGLQFLLWYDEGEERNRGNFPPRFSGRQFPNYSSELNVNALELEDSALYLCASSSYRTGKGEQFFGPGTRLTVL.